One and the same sample provided the 25 T cell receptor beta chains below, sequenced in a study of blood T cells in healthy people across ages. Sample-barcoded 5' priming and a J-beta primer mix drove a second PCR of 7 to 11 cycles. MiXCR, applied by TCRdb to the 5' RACE reads, yields one record per CDR3 protein. The repertoire holds 660,000 or so distinct CDR3 sequences, roughly 58% seen once, with over 35% in the top ten. The source material was blood. The source is a man aged 55 to 70 in good health.

The rearrangement links TRBV4-1 to TRBJ1-5; D remains ambiguous. The V gene's germline CDR1 is MGHRA and CDR2 YSYEKL. CDR3 size: 15 residues. V dropped 1 base and J dropped 8 bases, with 15 bases sitting between them. This chain's CDR3 is CASSQVVLGVEPQHF. The DNA for the CDR3 is TGCGCCAGCAGCCAAGTCGTGCTCGGGGTTGAGCCCCAGCATTTT.

This chain joins TRBV25-1 and TRBJ2-7; TRBD2 aligns across 7 bases. CDR3 length: 15 amino acids. The ends lost 3 bases at V and 6 bases at J; junction bases unmatched: 11. Per the germline V gene, CDR1 is MGHDK and CDR2 is SYGVNS. The DNA for the CDR3 is TGTGCCAGCAGTGAGCTGGGAGGGGAGGAGGGCGAGCAGTACTTC. Its protein product is CASSELGGEEGEQYF.

The chain couples TRBV18 to TRBJ2-3, with 11 bases aligning to TRBD2. CDR3 length: 17 residues. The V segment lost 1 base and the J segment 2 bases; nucleotides outside the gene matches: 5. Germline CDR1 KGHSH, CDR2 LQKENI. CDR3 coding DNA: TGTGCCAGCTCACCACGTCAACTAGCGGGGGTCACAGATACGCAGTATTTT. As protein: CASSPRQLAGVTDTQYF.

This clonotype came up many times. The rearrangement links TRBV28 to TRBJ2-5; D is undetermined. Germline V gene sequence: CDR1 MDHEN, CDR2 SYDVKM. The V gene lost 6 bases and the J gene lost 0 bases, with 8 bases spanning the gap. The CDR3 runs 13 residues. The CDR3 protein is CASRKGYQETQYF. CDR3 DNA: TGTGCCAGCAGGAAAGGGTACCAAGAGACCCAGTACTTC.

V usage is TRBV6-1 and J usage is TRBJ2-5; D not certain. The CDR3 has 15 amino acids. CDR1 and CDR2 from the germline V gene are MNHNS and SASEGT. V lost 0 bases, J lost 11 bases, and 19 bases lay in between. The CDR3 here is CASSEAGTSYNEQYF. In DNA, the CDR3 is TGTGCCAGCAGTGAAGCGGGAACCAGTTACAATGAGCAGTACTTC.

This chain joins TRBV27 and TRBJ2-7, with TRBD1 matching 8 bases. The trim removed 3 bases at V and 2 bases at J, leaving 6 bases unmatched. The CDR3 loop spans 15 amino acids. Looked up from germline, CDR1 is MNHEY and CDR2 is SMNVEV (reference sequence). The CDR3 DNA follows: TGTGCCAGCAGTTTCCTGGGGACAGGACCCTACGAGCAGTACTTC. It is translated as CASSFLGTGPYEQYF.

This chain connects TRBV18 to TRBJ2-5, with 8 bases that match TRBD1. Germline loops: CDR1 KGHSH, CDR2 LQKENI. This CDR3 has 16 residues. Trimming removed 3 bases from V and 5 bases from J; junction bases left unmatched: 11. CDR3 protein: CASSPTQDRAGETQYF. CDR3 in DNA: TGTGCCAGCTCACCCACTCAGGACAGGGCTGGGGAGACCCAGTACTTC.

The chain uses TRBV6-6 and TRBJ1-5, with D perhaps matching TRBD1 (6 bases). Trimming shortened V by 0 bases and J by 4 bases, and 16 bases separated the two germline ends. This CDR3 is 17 amino acids long. CDR1 is MNHNY, CDR2 SVGAGI, per germline (reference sequence). The CDR3 loop reads CASSYSGAGGGNQPQHF. The CDR3 DNA follows: TGTGCCAGCAGTTACTCTGGGGCAGGAGGGGGGAATCAGCCCCAGCATTTT.

This sequence joins TRBV4-2 and TRBJ2-1; no definite D call. The CDR3 spans 11 residues. Trimming took 0 bases from V and 7 from J, leaving 1 base between them. Germline lookup yields CDR1 LGHNA and CDR2 YNFKEQ. CDR3 sequence: CASSQENEQFF. CDR3 bases: TGTGCCAGCAGCCAAGAAAATGAGCAGTTCTTC.

This clonotype has a handful of counts. The chain recombines TRBV3-1 with TRBJ1-2, with a tentative D call TRBD1 (5 bases). Germline CDR1 LGHDT, CDR2 YNNKEL (reference sequence). V was shortened by 3 bases and J by 3 bases, with 14 bases between the two germline ends. The CDR3 has 15 residues. The CDR3 sequence: CASSHREGLYYGYTF. In DNA form, the CDR3 reads TGTGCCAGCAGCCATCGAGAGGGACTCTACTATGGCTACACCTTC.

The CDR3 here is CSAPATRVYYGYTF. Written as DNA, the CDR3 is TGCAGTGCCCCAGCAACCAGGGTATACTATGGCTACACCTTC. The chain combines TRBV20-1 with TRBJ1-2; maybe TRBD1 (5 bases). This CDR3 has 14 residues. Germline CDR1 and CDR2: DFQATT and SNEGSKA (reference sequence). Trimming cost V 6 bases and J 3 bases, with 17 bases left between them.

The rearrangement joins TRBV5-4 to TRBJ1-5; TRBD1 aligns across 10 bases. With V trimmed by 4 bases and J by 5 bases, 6 bases remained unmatched. The CDR3 is 15 amino acids. Germline-derived CDR1 and CDR2 are SGHNT and YYREEE (reference sequence). The DNA for the CDR3 is TGTGCCAGCAGCATGGACAGGGGGTGGGATCAGCCCCAGCATTTT. It is translated as CASSMDRGWDQPQHF.

This clonotype appeared once. The chain uses TRBV12-3 or TRBV12-4 and TRBJ1-5; 9 bases match TRBD1. V was pared by 1 base and J by 3 bases, with 4 bases of the junction left unmatched. The CDR3 length is 16 residues. In DNA, the CDR3 is TGTGCCAGCAGTTTAGACAGGGGGCGGGTCAATCAGCCCCAGCATTTT. Protein: CASSLDRGRVNQPQHF.

This clonotype has a single count. The V and J genes are TRBV5-1 and TRBJ2-4, with 10 positions matching TRBD1. The J call may be faulty, since TRBJ2-5 better matches the DNA end. CDR1 SGHRS and CDR2 YFSETQ come from the germline V gene. The CDR3 loop spans 15 amino acids. The DNA for the CDR3 is TGCGCCAGCTATCCCGGGACAGGGGTTAGGGAGACCCAGTACTTC. This encodes CASYPGTGVRETQYF.

This clonotype has only a few counts. This chain joins TRBV12-3 or TRBV12-4 and TRBJ2-1; D might be TRBD1 (5 bases). The germline V and J ends were trimmed by 5 bases and 3 bases, with 11 bases remaining between them. The CDR3 covers 14 residues. CDR3 DNA: TGTGCCAGCAGTCCCCCAGGGAACTACAATGAGCAGTTCTTC. It is translated as CASSPPGNYNEQFF.

This clonotype occurred a few times. The rearrangement links TRBV20-1 to TRBJ1-2; a weak D match, TRBD1 (5 bases). This CDR3 is built from 13 residues. Germline CDR1 reads DFQATT; CDR2 reads SNEGSKA (reference sequence). V gave up 3 bases and J gave up 3 bases, with 11 bases separating them. CDR3 sequence reads: CSASPVRDYGYTF. In DNA form, the CDR3 reads TGCAGTGCTAGTCCGGTCAGGGACTATGGCTACACCTTC.

The rearrangement joins TRBV7-9 to TRBJ2-6; D might be TRBD1 (6 bases). The CDR3 spans 18 residues. Germline CDR1 and CDR2: SEHNR and FQNEAQ (reference sequence). With 3 bases removed from V and 0 bases from J, the gap between germline ends came to 15 bases. CDR3 coding DNA: TGTGCCAGCAGCTTGGAGACAGGCCTTGGCTCTGGGGCCAACGTCCTGACTTTC. This codes for CASSLETGLGSGANVLTF. Based on the CDR3 plus reference TRBV7-9 and TRBJ2-6, the full variable domain is DTGVSQNPRHKITKRGQNVTFRCDPISEHNRLYWYRQTLGQGPEFLTYFQNEAQLEKSRLLSDRFSAERPKGSFSTLEIQRTEQGDSAMYLCASSLETGLGSGANVLTFGAGSRLTVL.

The gene calls are TRBV18 and TRBJ2-7, with D uncertain. The ends were cut back, 3 bases at V and 1 base at J, with 13 bases in the middle. The CDR3 has 15 residues. Germline CDR1 and CDR2: KGHSH and LQKENI. CDR3 in amino acids: CASSPSASNSYEQYF. DNA of the CDR3: TGTGCCAGCTCACCTTCCGCTAGTAATTCCTACGAGCAGTACTTC.

This clonotype has only a few counts. CDR3 coding DNA: TGTGCCAGCAGCCAACAGATTGCCTGGGGGGCCGTCAATGAGCAGTTCTTC. This gives the protein CASSQQIAWGAVNEQFF. The chain couples TRBV3-1 to TRBJ2-1; D may correspond to TRBD1 or TRBD2 (6 bases each). CDR1 is LGHDT and CDR2 is YNNKEL in the germline V gene (reference sequence). The V end lost 2 bases, the J end lost 6 bases, and 20 bases lay between the germline ends. There are 17 residues in the CDR3.

The genes are TRBV12-3 or TRBV12-4 and TRBJ1-2; D gene ambiguous. V was trimmed by 5 bases and J by 6 bases, leaving 7 bases between them. This CDR3 spans 11 amino acids. The CDR3 is CASSPRDGYTF. As DNA, the CDR3 is TGTGCCAGCAGTCCCCGGGATGGCTACACCTTC.

This chain joins TRBV4-1 and TRBJ2-5, with D possibly being TRBD1 (6 bases). The V gene's germline CDR1 is MGHRA and CDR2 YSYEKL. This CDR3 has 16 amino acids. Trimming shortened V by 0 bases and J by 5 bases, and 16 bases separated the two germline ends. The CDR3 coding sequence is TGCGCCAGCAGCCAAGAAAATGGGGGCACTTTGGAGACCCAGTACTTC. Its translation is CASSQENGGTLETQYF.

V gene TRBV3-1 combines with J gene TRBJ1-6; no reliable D call. The CDR3 loop spans 14 amino acids. Between the trimmed V and J ends, which lost 4 bases and 9 bases, there was a span of 13 bases. Germline-derived CDR1 and CDR2 are LGHDT and YNNKEL (reference sequence). The CDR3: CASSPVTVGSPLHF. The CDR3 DNA follows: TGTGCCAGCAGCCCAGTAACTGTGGGTTCACCCCTCCACTTT. Full variable domain (rest looked up from reference TRBV3-1 and TRBJ1-6): DTAVSQTPKYLVTQMGNDKSIKCEQNLGHDTMYWYKQDSKKFLKIMFSYNNKELIINETVPNRFSPKSPDKAHLNLHINSLELGDSAVYFCASSPVTVGSPLHFGNGTRLTVT.

This chain joins TRBV18 and TRBJ1-2; tentatively, D is TRBD1 (5 bases). The ends were cut back, 2 bases at V and 3 bases at J, with 13 bases in the middle. The germline gives CDR1 KGHSH, CDR2 LQKENI. The CDR3 loop spans 15 amino acids. The chain's CDR3 is CASSPAQGADYGYTF. As DNA, the CDR3 is TGTGCCAGCTCACCAGCCCAGGGCGCCGACTATGGCTACACCTTC.

V is TRBV7-2 and J is TRBJ2-5; D is unresolved. V was trimmed by 1 base and J by 13 bases, leaving 16 bases between them. The CDR3 has 13 amino acids. Looked up from germline, CDR1 is SGHTA and CDR2 is FQGNSA. The CDR3 coding sequence is TGTGCCAGCAGCTTAGAGTCCAGCAGCGCTCGGTACTTC. This sequence encodes CASSLESSSARYF.

The CDR3 region has the DNA TGTGCCAGCAGCGTTGGGAGGGTAACCTACAATGAGCAGTTCTTC. Its translation is CASSVGRVTYNEQFF. The J gene is TRBJ2-1, the V gene TRBV9; 7 nucleotides match TRBD2. CDR1 and CDR2 (germline): SGDLS, YYNGEE. Trimming took 2 bases from V and 2 from J; bases not matched to a gene: 4. The CDR3 sequence is 15 residues long.